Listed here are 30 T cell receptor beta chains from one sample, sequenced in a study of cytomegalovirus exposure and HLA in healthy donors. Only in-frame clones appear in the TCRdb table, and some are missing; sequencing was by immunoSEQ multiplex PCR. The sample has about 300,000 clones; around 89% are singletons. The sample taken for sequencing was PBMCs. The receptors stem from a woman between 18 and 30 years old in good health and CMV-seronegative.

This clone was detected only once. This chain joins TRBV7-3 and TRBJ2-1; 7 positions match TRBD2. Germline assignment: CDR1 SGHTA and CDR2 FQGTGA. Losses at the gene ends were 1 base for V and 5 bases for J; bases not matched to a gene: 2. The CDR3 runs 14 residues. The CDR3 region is CASSLSGRNNEQFF. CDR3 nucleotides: TGTGCCAGCAGCTTAAGCGGGAGAAACAATGAGCAGTTCTTC.

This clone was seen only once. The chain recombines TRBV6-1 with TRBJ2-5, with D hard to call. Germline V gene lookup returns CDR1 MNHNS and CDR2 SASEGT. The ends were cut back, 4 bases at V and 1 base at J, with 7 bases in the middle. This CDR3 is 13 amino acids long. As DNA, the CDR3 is TGTGCCAGCAGTGGACTGGCCCAAGAGACCCAGTACTTC. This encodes CASSGLAQETQYF.

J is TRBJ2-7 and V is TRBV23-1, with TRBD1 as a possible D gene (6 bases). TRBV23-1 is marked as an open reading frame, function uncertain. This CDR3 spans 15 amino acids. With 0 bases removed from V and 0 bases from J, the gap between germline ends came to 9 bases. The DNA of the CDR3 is TGCGCCAGCAGTCAATCGGGACACCCCTCCTACGAGCAGTACTTC. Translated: CASSQSGHPSYEQYF.

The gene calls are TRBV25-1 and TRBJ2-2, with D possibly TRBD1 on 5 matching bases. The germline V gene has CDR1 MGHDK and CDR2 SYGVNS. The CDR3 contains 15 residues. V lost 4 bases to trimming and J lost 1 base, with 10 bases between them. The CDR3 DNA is TGTGCCAGCAGTGGCCGTCAGGGGAACACCGGGGAGCTGTTTTTT. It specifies CASSGRQGNTGELFF.

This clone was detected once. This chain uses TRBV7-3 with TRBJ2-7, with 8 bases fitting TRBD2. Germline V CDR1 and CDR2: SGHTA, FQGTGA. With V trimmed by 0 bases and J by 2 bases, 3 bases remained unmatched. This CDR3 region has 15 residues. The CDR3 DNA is TGTGCCAGCAGCTTAACTAGGACTAGCACCTACGAGCAGTACTTC. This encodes CASSLTRTSTYEQYF.

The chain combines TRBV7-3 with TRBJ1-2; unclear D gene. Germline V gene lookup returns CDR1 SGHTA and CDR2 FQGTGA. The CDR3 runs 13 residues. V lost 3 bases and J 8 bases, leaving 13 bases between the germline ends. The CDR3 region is CASSLADSKGYTF. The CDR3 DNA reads TGTGCCAGCAGCTTGGCGGACTCTAAGGGCTACACCTTC.

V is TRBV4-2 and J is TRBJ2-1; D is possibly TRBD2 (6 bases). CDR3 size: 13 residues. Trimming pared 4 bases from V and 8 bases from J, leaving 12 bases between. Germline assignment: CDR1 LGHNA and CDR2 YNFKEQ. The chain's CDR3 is CASSLGRGDEQFF. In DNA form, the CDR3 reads TGTGCCAGCAGCCTGGGACGCGGGGATGAGCAGTTCTTC.

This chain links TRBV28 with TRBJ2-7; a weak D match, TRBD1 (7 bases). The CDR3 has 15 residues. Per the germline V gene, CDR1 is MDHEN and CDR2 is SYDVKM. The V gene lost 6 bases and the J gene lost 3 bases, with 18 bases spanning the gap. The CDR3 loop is CASRPLGGGSYEQYF. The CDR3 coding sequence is TGTGCCAGCAGACCCCTTGGAGGGGGCAGCTACGAGCAGTACTTC.

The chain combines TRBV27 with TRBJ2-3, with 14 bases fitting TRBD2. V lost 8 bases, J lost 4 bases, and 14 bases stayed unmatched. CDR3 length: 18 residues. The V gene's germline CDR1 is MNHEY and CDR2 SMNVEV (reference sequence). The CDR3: CASGPGTSGSDRPDTQYF. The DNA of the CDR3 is TGTGCCAGCGGACCCGGGACTAGCGGGAGTGATCGGCCAGATACGCAGTATTTT.

Here the CDR3 DNA reads TGCAACGTAAGCCCAAGCTCCTACGAGCAGTACTTC. This encodes CNVSPSSYEQYF. V usage is TRBV29-1 and J usage is TRBJ2-7; no clear D. The germline V gene encodes CDR1 SQVTM and CDR2 ANQGSEA. This CDR3 comprises 12 residues.

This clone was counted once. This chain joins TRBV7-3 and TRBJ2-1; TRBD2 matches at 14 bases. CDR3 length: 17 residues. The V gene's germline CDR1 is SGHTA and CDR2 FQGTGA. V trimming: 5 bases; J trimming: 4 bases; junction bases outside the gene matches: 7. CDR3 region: CASSQEGTSGGYNEQFF. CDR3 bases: TGTGCCAGCAGCCAAGAAGGGACTAGCGGGGGATACAATGAGCAGTTCTTC.

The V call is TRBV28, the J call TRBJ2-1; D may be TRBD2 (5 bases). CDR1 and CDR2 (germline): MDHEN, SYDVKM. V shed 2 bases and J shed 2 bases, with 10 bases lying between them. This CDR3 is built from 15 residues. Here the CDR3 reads CASSLGRTPYNEQFF. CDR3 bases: TGTGCCAGCAGTTTAGGGAGAACCCCCTACAATGAGCAGTTCTTC.

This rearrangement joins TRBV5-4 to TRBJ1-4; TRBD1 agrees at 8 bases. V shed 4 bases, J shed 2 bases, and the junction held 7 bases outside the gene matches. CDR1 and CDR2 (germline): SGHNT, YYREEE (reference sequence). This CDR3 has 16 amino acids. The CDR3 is CASSPAGGLTNEKLFF. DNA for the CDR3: TGTGCCAGCAGCCCCGCAGGGGGCTTGACTAATGAAAAACTGTTTTTT.

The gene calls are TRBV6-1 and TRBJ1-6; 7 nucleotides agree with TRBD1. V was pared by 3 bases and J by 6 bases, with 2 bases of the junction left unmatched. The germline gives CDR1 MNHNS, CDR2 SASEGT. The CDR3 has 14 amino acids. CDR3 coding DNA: TGTGCCAGCAGTGATAGACAGGGTAATTCACCCCTCCACTTT. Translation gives CASSDRQGNSPLHF.

DNA for the CDR3: TGTGCCAGCAGTTACGCGGGCCCGAATCAGCCCCAGCATTTT. Its protein product is CASSYAGPNQPQHF. The V call is TRBV6-6, the J call TRBJ1-5; D gene unclear. The CDR3 consists of 14 residues. Trimming cost V 2 bases and J 4 bases, with 9 bases left between them. Germline CDR1 MNHNY, CDR2 SVGAGI (reference sequence).

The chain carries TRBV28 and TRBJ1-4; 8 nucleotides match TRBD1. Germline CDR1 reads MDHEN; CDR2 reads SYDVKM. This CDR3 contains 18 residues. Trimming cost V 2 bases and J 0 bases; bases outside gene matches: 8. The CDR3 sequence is CASSLAGTGIATNEKLFF. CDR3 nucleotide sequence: TGTGCCAGCAGTTTAGCTGGGACAGGAATTGCAACTAATGAAAAACTGTTTTTT.

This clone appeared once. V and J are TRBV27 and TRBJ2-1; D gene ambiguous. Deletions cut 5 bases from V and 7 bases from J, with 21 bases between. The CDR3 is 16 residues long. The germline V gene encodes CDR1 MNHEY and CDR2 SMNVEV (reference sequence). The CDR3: CASSLPQALGRNEQFF. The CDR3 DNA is TGTGCCAGCAGTCTTCCCCAGGCCCTGGGTAGGAATGAGCAGTTCTTC.

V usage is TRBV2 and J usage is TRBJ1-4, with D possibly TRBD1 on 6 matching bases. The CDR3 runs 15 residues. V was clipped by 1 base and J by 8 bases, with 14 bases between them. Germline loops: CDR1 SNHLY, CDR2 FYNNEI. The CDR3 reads CASSEGGQGLEKLFF. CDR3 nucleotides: TGTGCCAGCAGTGAAGGGGGGCAGGGTCTGGAAAAACTGTTTTTT.

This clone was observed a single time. This CDR3 reads CASSRRTSGNYEQYF. Here the CDR3 DNA reads TGCGCCAGCAGCCGCAGAACTAGCGGAAACTACGAGCAGTACTTC. The rearrangement uses TRBV4-3 and TRBJ2-7; 8 bases agree with TRBD2. V dropped 4 bases and J dropped 3; count of bases not matched to a gene: 8. This CDR3 comprises 15 residues. Germline V gives CDR1 LGHNA, CDR2 YSLEER.

Here the CDR3 reads CASSLRAGPTGELFF. The CDR3 nucleotides read TGTGCCAGCAGCTTGCGGGCCGGTCCGACCGGGGAGCTGTTTTTT. The genes are TRBV7-2 and TRBJ2-2, with a possible D match to TRBD2 (5 bases). The V and J ends lost 3 bases and 5 bases respectively, with 13 bases between them. This CDR3 is 15 amino acids long. Germline V gene lookup returns CDR1 SGHTA and CDR2 FQGNSA.

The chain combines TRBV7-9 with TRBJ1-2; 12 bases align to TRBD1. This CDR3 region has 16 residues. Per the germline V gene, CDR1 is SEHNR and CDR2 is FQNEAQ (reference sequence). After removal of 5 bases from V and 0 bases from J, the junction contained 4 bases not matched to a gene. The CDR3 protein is CASSPGQGAANYGYTF. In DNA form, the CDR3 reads TGTGCCAGCAGCCCGGGACAGGGGGCGGCTAACTATGGCTACACCTTC.

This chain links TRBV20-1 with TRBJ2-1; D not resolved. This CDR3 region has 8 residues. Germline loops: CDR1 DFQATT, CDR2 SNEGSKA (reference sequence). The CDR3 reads CKAHEQFF. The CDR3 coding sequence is TGCAAAGCCCATGAGCAGTTCTTC.

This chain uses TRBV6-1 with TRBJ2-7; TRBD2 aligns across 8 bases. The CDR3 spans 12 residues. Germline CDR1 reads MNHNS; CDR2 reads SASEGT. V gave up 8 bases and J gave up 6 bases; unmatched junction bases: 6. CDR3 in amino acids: CASREGRVEQYF. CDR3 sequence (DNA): TGTGCCAGCCGGGAGGGCAGGGTCGAGCAGTACTTC.

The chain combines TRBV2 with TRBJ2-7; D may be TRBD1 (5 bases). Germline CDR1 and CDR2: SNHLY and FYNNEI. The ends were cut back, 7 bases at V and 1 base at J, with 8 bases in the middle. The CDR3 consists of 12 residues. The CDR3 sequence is CASNQGSYEQYF. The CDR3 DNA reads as TGTGCCAGCAACCAGGGTTCCTACGAGCAGTACTTC.

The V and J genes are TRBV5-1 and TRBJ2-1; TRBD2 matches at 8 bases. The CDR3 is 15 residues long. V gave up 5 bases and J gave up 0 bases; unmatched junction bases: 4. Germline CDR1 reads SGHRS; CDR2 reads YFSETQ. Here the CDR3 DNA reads TGCGCCAGCAGGGGAGGACTAGCCTCCTACAATGAGCAGTTCTTC. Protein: CASRGGLASYNEQFF.

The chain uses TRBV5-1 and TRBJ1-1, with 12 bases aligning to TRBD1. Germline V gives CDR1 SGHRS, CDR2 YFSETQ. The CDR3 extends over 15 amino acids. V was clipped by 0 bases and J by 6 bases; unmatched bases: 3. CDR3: CASSLEGQGASEAFF. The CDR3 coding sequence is TGCGCCAGCAGCTTGGAGGGACAGGGGGCGTCTGAAGCTTTCTTT.

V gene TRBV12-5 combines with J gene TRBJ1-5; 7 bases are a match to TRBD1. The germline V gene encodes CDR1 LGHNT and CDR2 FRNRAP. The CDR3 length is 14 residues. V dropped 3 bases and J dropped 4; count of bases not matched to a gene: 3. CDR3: CASGLTGANQPQHF. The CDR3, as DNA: TGTGCTAGTGGTTTAACAGGGGCTAATCAGCCCCAGCATTTT.

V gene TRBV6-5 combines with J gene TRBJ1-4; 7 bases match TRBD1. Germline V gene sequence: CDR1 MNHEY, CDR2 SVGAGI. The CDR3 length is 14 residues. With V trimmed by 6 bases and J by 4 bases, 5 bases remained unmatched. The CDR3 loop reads CASRLQGINEKLFF. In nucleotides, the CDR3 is TGTGCCAGCAGACTACAGGGGATTAATGAAAAACTGTTTTTT.

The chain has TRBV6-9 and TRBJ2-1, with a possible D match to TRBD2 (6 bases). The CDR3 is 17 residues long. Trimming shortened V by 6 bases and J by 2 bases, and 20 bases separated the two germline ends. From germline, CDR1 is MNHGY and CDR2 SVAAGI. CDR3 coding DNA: TGTGCCAGCAGCACGAAGTCGGGCGGGGTAGCCTACAATGAGCAGTTCTTC. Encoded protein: CASSTKSGGVAYNEQFF.

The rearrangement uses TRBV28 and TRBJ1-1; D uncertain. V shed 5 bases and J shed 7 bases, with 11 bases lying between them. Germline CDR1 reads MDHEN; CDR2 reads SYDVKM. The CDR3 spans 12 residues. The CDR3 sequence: CASSAPLSEAFF. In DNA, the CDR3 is TGTGCCAGCAGTGCCCCCCTCAGTGAAGCTTTCTTT.